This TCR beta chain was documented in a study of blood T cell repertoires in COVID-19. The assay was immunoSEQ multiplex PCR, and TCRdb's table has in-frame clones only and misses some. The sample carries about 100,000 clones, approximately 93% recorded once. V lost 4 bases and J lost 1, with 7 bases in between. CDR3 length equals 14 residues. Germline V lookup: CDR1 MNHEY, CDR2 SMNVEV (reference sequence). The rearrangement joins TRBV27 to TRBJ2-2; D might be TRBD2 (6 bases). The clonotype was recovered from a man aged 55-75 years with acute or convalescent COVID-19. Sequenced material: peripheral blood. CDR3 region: CASSSGLNTGELFF. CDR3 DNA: TGTGCCAGCAGTTCGGGACTGAACACCGGGGAGCTGTTTTTT.